Below, 16 T cell receptor beta chains from the same sample are listed, as sequenced in a study of blood T cell repertoires in COVID-19. The method was immunoSEQ multiplex PCR; TCRdb's version includes in-frame clones alone and lacks a portion of them. The table shows tens of thousands of clones, with 65% to 90% occurring only once. Sequences were obtained from peripheral blood. The receptor source for this set is a human donor in a cohort sampled during active COVID-19.

The rearrangement joins TRBV9 to TRBJ2-1; possible D gene TRBD2, 5 bases. V was shortened by 0 bases and J by 1 base, with 8 bases between the two germline ends. Germline CDR1 SGDLS, CDR2 YYNGEE. The CDR3 extends over 15 amino acids. CDR3 amino acids: CASSVGSGSYNEQFF. Written as DNA, the CDR3 is TGTGCCAGCAGCGTAGGCAGCGGTTCCTACAATGAGCAGTTCTTC. The variable domain in full, with the rest retrieved from reference TRBV9 and TRBJ2-1, is DSGVTQTPKHLITATGQRVTLRCSPRSGDLSVYWYQQSLDQGLQFLIQYYNGEERAKGNILERFSAQQFPDLHSELNLSSLELGDSALYFCASSVGSGSYNEQFFGPGTRLTVL.

The chain employs TRBV27 and TRBJ2-1; tentatively, D is TRBD2 (5 bases). The CDR3 contains 17 residues. Germline lookup yields CDR1 MNHEY and CDR2 SMNVEV (reference sequence). Trimming pared 1 base from V and 4 bases from J, leaving 17 bases between. CDR3 sequence reads: CASSLFSDRIAYNEQFF. For the CDR3, the DNA is TGTGCCAGCAGTTTATTTAGCGATAGGATTGCATACAATGAGCAGTTCTTC.

This chain uses TRBV5-1 with TRBJ2-5; D is perhaps TRBD1 (6 bases). Germline lookup yields CDR1 SGHRS and CDR2 YFSETQ. The V end was cut by 0 bases, the J end by 1 base, with 22 bases between. The length of the CDR3 is 19 residues. The CDR3 is CASSLVPTLPGQGQETQYF. CDR3 nucleotides: TGCGCCAGCAGCTTGGTACCCACTCTCCCGGGACAAGGCCAAGAGACCCAGTACTTC.

V usage is TRBV15 and J usage is TRBJ1-5; D is possibly TRBD1 (5 bases). There are 14 residues in the CDR3. V was pared by 0 bases and J by 6 bases, with 9 bases between. From germline, CDR1 is LNHNV and CDR2 YYDKDF (reference sequence). The CDR3 reads CATSREQGRQPQHF. Written as DNA, the CDR3 is TGTGCCACCAGCAGAGAGCAGGGTCGTCAGCCCCAGCATTTT. The full variable domain, its missing parts supplied by reference TRBV15 and TRBJ1-5, is DAMVIQNPRYQVTQFGKPVTLSCSQTLNHNVMYWYQQKSSQAPKLLFHYYDKDFNNEADTPDNFQSRRPNTSFCFLDIRSPGLGDTAMYLCATSREQGRQPQHFGDGTRLSIL.

V is TRBV15 and J is TRBJ1-5; no firm D call. CDR3 length: 13 residues. Trimming took off 1 base at V and 9 bases at J, with 10 bases between the two ends. Germline-derived CDR1 and CDR2 are LNHNV and YYDKDF (reference sequence). In nucleotides, the CDR3 is TGTGCCACCAGCAGAGCCGAGGGTGGGCCCCAGCATTTT. Protein sequence: CATSRAEGGPQHF.

This chain links TRBV10-3 with TRBJ1-3; D remains unclear. Germline-derived CDR1 and CDR2 are ENHRY and SYGVKD. The length of the CDR3 is 15 residues. V lost 0 bases and J 4 bases, leaving 10 bases between the germline ends. The CDR3 reads CAISESTLAGNTIYF. CDR3 DNA: TGTGCCATCAGTGAGTCAACGTTGGCAGGAAACACCATATATTTT.

This chain links TRBV6-5 with TRBJ2-3; TRBD1 matches at 8 bases. Trimming at V came to 5 bases and at J to 4 bases, leaving 8 bases not matched to a gene. CDR3 length: 15 amino acids. Germline V gives CDR1 MNHEY, CDR2 SVGAGI. CDR3 amino acids: CASSPGQGEADTQYF. The CDR3 DNA sequence: TGTGCCAGCAGTCCCGGACAGGGAGAAGCAGATACGCAGTATTTT.

The chain couples TRBV27 to TRBJ2-7; TRBD1 aligns across 7 bases. The V gene's germline CDR1 is MNHEY and CDR2 SMNVEV (reference sequence). With 5 bases clipped from V and 1 base from J, the junction kept 5 bases outside the gene matches. CDR3 size: 14 residues. The CDR3 nucleotides are TGTGCCAGCAGTCCGACAGGGTTGTCCTACGAGCAGTACTTC. Translated: CASSPTGLSYEQYF.

The rearrangement links TRBV6-5 to TRBJ1-1; D possibly corresponds to TRBD1 (5 bases). The CDR3 consists of 14 residues. Germline V gene lookup returns CDR1 MNHEY and CDR2 SVGAGI. V was cut by 5 bases and J by 4 bases, with 14 bases left in between. The CDR3 sequence is CASSTHMGGTEAFF. Here the CDR3 DNA reads TGTGCCAGCAGTACTCACATGGGGGGCACTGAAGCTTTCTTT.

V usage is TRBV6-5 and J usage is TRBJ2-7, with 8 bases that match TRBD2. Germline values: CDR1 MNHEY, CDR2 SVGAGI. V trimming: 2 bases; J trimming: 2 bases; junction bases outside the gene matches: 5. CDR3 length: 15 residues. The chain's CDR3 is CASSYQRGGAYEQYF. DNA of the CDR3: TGTGCCAGCAGTTACCAACGGGGGGGGGCCTACGAGCAGTACTTC.

In its sample, this clone was seen once. J is TRBJ1-1 and V is TRBV29-1; D might be TRBD1 (5 bases). CDR3 size: 15 residues. V shed 4 bases and J shed 4 bases, with 19 bases lying between them. The germline CDR1 and CDR2 sequences are SQVTM and ANQGSEA. The CDR3 sequence is CSVGGVGPRATEAFF. The CDR3 nucleotides read TGCAGCGTTGGTGGGGTGGGGCCCCGGGCCACTGAAGCTTTCTTT. Using reference TRBV29-1 and TRBJ1-1 for the parts outside the CDR3, the full variable domain is SAVISQKPSRDICQRGTSLTIQCQVDSQVTMMFWYRQQPGQSLTLIATANQGSEATYESGFVIDKFPISRPNLTFSTLTVSNMSPEDSSIYLCSVGGVGPRATEAFFGQGTRLTVV.

The chain links TRBV30 to TRBJ2-7; 9 bases are shared with TRBD1. Germline CDR1 reads GTSNPN; CDR2 reads SVGIG (reference sequence). The J segment lost 2 bases and the V segment lost 3 bases, leaving 2 bases of the junction unmatched. The CDR3 length is 13 residues. The CDR3, as DNA: TGTGCCTGGAGCCGGGACAGGGCCTACGAGCAGTACTTC. It is translated as CAWSRDRAYEQYF.

The chain uses TRBV5-3 and TRBJ1-2, with 9 bases that match TRBD1. TRBV5-3 is assigned to the ORF class and has an uncertain function. The CDR3 totals 15 residues. The trim removed 4 bases at V and 1 base at J, leaving 5 bases unmatched. The CDR3 loop reads CARSETGGLNYGYTF. The CDR3 DNA reads TGTGCCAGAAGCGAGACAGGGGGTCTTAACTATGGCTACACCTTC.

The chain is built from TRBV3-1 (or the pseudogene TRBV3-2) and TRBJ1-2, with 9 positions matching TRBD1. Losses at the gene ends were 4 bases for V and 7 bases for J; bases not matched to a gene: 4. Germline V CDR1 and CDR2: LGHDT, YNNKEL (reference sequence). The length of the CDR3 is 13 residues. Written as DNA, the CDR3 is TGTGCCAGCAGCCGTCCGGGACAGGGTGGCTACACCTTC. Amino acid sequence: CASSRPGQGGYTF.

The rearrangement links TRBV7-2 to TRBJ1-2; no clear D gene. Per germline, CDR1 SGHTA and CDR2 FQGNSA. The ends were cut back, 2 bases at V and 3 bases at J, with 13 bases in the middle. This CDR3 has 15 amino acids. Here the CDR3 DNA reads TGTGCCAGCAGCTTATGGCCGGGTCGGGACTATGGCTACACCTTC. Translation: CASSLWPGRDYGYTF.

The V and J genes are TRBV9 and TRBJ1-5, with 9 bases aligning to TRBD1. The V gene's germline CDR1 is SGDLS and CDR2 YYNGEE. Unmatched junction bases numbered 2, after V lost 1 base and J lost 6 bases. This CDR3 spans 14 amino acids. CDR3 loop: CASSVTGGGQPQHF. The DNA for the CDR3 is TGTGCCAGCAGCGTAACAGGGGGCGGTCAGCCCCAGCATTTT.